This TCR beta chain is from a study of T cell changes during pregnancy in multiple sclerosis. TCRdb's copy holds only in-frame clones and misses some; the assay was immunoSEQ multiplex PCR. The sample gives tens of thousands of clones, around 89% of which show up once; roughly 1.2% is in the top ten. The sequence came from a female donor with multiple sclerosis, enrolled in a pregnancy study. Sample: CD4+ T cells from peripheral blood mononuclear cells, taken in the second trimester of pregnancy.

For the CDR3, the DNA is TGTGCCAGCCCATCCGGCCCAGGTGAAAAACTGTTTTTT. Its translation: CASPSGPGEKLFF. The chain uses TRBV7-9 and TRBJ1-4; D not resolved. CDR3 length: 13 amino acids. V shed 8 bases and J shed 7 bases, with 14 bases lying between them. Germline CDR1 SEHNR, CDR2 FQNEAQ (reference sequence). Supplemented by reference TRBV7-9 and TRBJ1-4, the full variable domain reads DTGVSQNPRHKITKRGQNVTFRCDPISEHNRLYWYRQTLGQGPEFLTYFQNEAQLEKSRLLSDRFSAERPKGSFSTLEIQRTEQGDSAMYLCASPSGPGEKLFFGSGTQLSVL.